This record concerns one T cell receptor (beta chain) sequence. Its antigen is currently unknown. Fresh peripheral blood (approximately 10 ml) yielded the PBMCs. The V gene lost 7 bases and the J gene lost 1 base, with 11 bases spanning the gap. There are 12 residues in the CDR3. Germline V gives CDR1 SQVTM, CDR2 ANQGSEA. The sequenced template was RNA, covering the TCR beta CDR3 region. Scientists carried out first-round RT-PCR using HTBI primers and then a second-round multiplex PCR. TCRdb re-called the multiplex PCR reads with MiXCR, one entry per CDR3 protein. The sample lists 170,000 or so distinct CDR3 sequences; approximately 40% were seen once. The entry originates in a study of Graves' ophthalmopathy and Graves' hyperthyroidism. General observations from the study: With a specificity of 72.22% and a sensitivity of more than 65%, the model predicted ophthalmopathy progression. Among thyroid clonotypes expanded above 0.001 frequency, most also appeared in blood.

This chain connects TRBV29-1 to TRBJ2-7, with D uncertain. The source of this sequence is a man aged 25 to 40 with Graves' ophthalmopathy. The sample taken for sequencing was peripheral blood. In DNA, the CDR3 is TGCAGCGGTACGACGGATTCCTACGAGCAGTACTTC. It yields the protein CSGTTDSYEQYF.